These 32 T cell receptor beta chains were all obtained from the same sample, sequenced in a study of blood T cell repertoires in COVID-19. Sequencing was performed with immunoSEQ multiplex PCR; in TCRdb, only in-frame clones are kept and a portion is missing. The data show about 170,000 clones, 80% to 90% seen once. The sequencing sample was made of peripheral blood. Every receptor here comes from a woman aged 80 or over with acute or convalescent COVID-19.

Of note for this clone: This sample also contains other DNA sequences that code for the same CDR3. The chain links TRBV5-1 to TRBJ1-4; no clear D. Looked up from germline, CDR1 is SGHRS and CDR2 is YFSETQ. V lost 4 bases to trimming and J lost 4 bases, with 8 bases between them. The CDR3 contains 13 residues. The DNA for the CDR3 is TGCGCCAGCAGCCGCGGGAGTAATGAAAAACTGTTTTTT. It codes for CASSRGSNEKLFF.

DNA of the CDR3: TGTGCCAGCAGCTGGACAGACAATGAGCAGTTCTTC. It specifies CASSWTDNEQFF. The chain links TRBV7-2 to TRBJ2-1; weak D call: TRBD1 (6 bases). This CDR3 region has 12 residues. Germline V gene sequence: CDR1 SGHTA, CDR2 FQGNSA. V shed 4 bases and J shed 5 bases, with 6 bases lying between them.

This chain connects TRBV6-2 or TRBV6-3 to TRBJ2-5; perhaps TRBD2 as D (5 bases). The V and J ends lost 0 bases and 2 bases respectively, with 7 bases between them. The germline CDR1 and CDR2 sequences are MNHEY and SVGEGT. CDR3 length: 14 amino acids. CDR3 protein: CASSYSDLQETQYF. Here the CDR3 DNA reads TGTGCCAGCAGTTACTCGGACTTGCAAGAGACCCAGTACTTC.

The V gene is TRBV4-1, the J gene TRBJ2-1, with 7 bases aligning to TRBD1. From germline, CDR1 is MGHRA and CDR2 YSYEKL. With 2 bases clipped from V and 8 bases from J, the junction kept 3 bases outside the gene matches. The CDR3 is made up of 13 amino acids. CDR3 nucleotides: TGCGCCAGCAGCCAATTCCAGGGGGATGAGCAGTTCTTC. Translation gives CASSQFQGDEQFF.

The rearrangement uses TRBV30 and TRBJ1-2; 8 nucleotides agree with TRBD1. The CDR3 loop spans 15 amino acids. V was clipped by 8 bases and J by 2 bases; unmatched bases: 13. Germline CDR1 is GTSNPN and CDR2 is SVGIG (reference sequence). This chain's CDR3 is CARQGTSSSNYGYTF. CDR3 sequence (DNA): TGTGCCAGACAGGGGACTTCAAGCTCAAACTATGGCTACACCTTC.

This clone appeared a few times. This chain uses TRBV9 with TRBJ2-1; TRBD2 matches 7 bases. CDR1 SGDLS and CDR2 YYNGEE come from the germline V gene. The V segment lost 0 bases and the J segment 7 bases; nucleotides outside the gene matches: 4. This CDR3 spans 14 amino acids. The CDR3 loop reads CASSVGPSGNEQFF. DNA of the CDR3: TGTGCCAGCAGCGTAGGACCTAGCGGAAATGAGCAGTTCTTC.

Note on this clone: An end of the junction differs from the germline gene, which may be a read error. V is TRBV7-9 and J is TRBJ2-1, with TRBD1 matching 7 bases. This CDR3 has 12 amino acids. Germline loops: CDR1 SEHNR, CDR2 FQNEAQ (reference sequence). In DNA, the CDR3 is TGTGCCAGCAGCTTAGGCATGGGACAGCCAATCTTC. Residues: CASSLGMGQPIF.

This chain connects TRBV9 to TRBJ1-2, with a tentative D call TRBD1 (5 bases). The germline CDR1 and CDR2 sequences are SGDLS and YYNGEE. This CDR3 comprises 15 residues. Between the trimmed V and J ends, which lost 3 bases and 3 bases, there was a span of 15 bases. CDR3 coding DNA: TGTGCCAGCAGCGCTAATCAGGGCCGCGACTATGGCTACACCTTC. Translating it yields CASSANQGRDYGYTF.

The chain carries TRBV7-2 and TRBJ2-1; 16 nucleotides agree with TRBD2. Looked up from germline, CDR1 is SGHTA and CDR2 is FQGNSA. V lost 3 bases, J lost 9 bases, and 2 bases stayed unmatched. This CDR3 spans 15 amino acids. The CDR3 region is CASSLGLAGGGEQFF. In DNA form, the CDR3 reads TGTGCCAGCAGCTTGGGACTAGCGGGAGGGGGTGAGCAGTTCTTC. Using reference TRBV7-2 and TRBJ2-1 for the parts outside the CDR3, the full variable domain is GAGVSQSPSNKVTEKGKDVELRCDPISGHTALYWYRQSLGQGLEFLIYFQGNSAPDKSGLPSDRFSAERTGGSVSTLTIQRTQQEDSAVYLCASSLGLAGGGEQFFGPGTRLTVL.

The chain recombines TRBV19 with TRBJ1-2; no clear D. CDR3 length equals 14 residues. V was shortened by 3 bases and J by 6 bases, with 14 bases between the two germline ends. The germline V gene encodes CDR1 LNHDA and CDR2 SQIVND (reference sequence). The CDR3 region is CASSIANSRHGYTF. CDR3 DNA: TGTGCCAGTAGTATCGCGAACAGCAGGCATGGCTACACCTTC.

The gene calls are TRBV2 and TRBJ2-1, with D possibly being TRBD1 (5 bases). The CDR3 runs to 16 residues. Trimming pared 6 bases from V and 5 bases from J, leaving 20 bases between. CDR1 and CDR2 from the germline V gene are SNHLY and FYNNEI. The CDR3 reads CASRGLRPPLNNEQFF. Written as DNA, the CDR3 is TGTGCCAGCAGGGGGCTACGCCCCCCGTTAAACAATGAGCAGTTCTTC.

This sequence joins TRBV19 and TRBJ2-7; 7 nucleotides match TRBD1. Germline V gene lookup returns CDR1 LNHDA and CDR2 SQIVND (reference sequence). V was clipped by 4 bases and J by 2 bases; unmatched bases: 5. The CDR3 consists of 14 residues. As DNA, the CDR3 is TGTGCCAGTAGTACGACAGGGCCCCCCTACGAGCAGTACTTC. It is translated as CASSTTGPPYEQYF.

The chain's CDR3 is CAWSGTGATSLEKLFF. For the CDR3, the DNA is TGTGCCTGGAGTGGAACAGGGGCTACGTCTCTAGAAAAACTGTTTTTT. This chain links TRBV30 with TRBJ1-4; 7 positions agree with TRBD1. V gave up 1 base and J gave up 8 bases; unmatched junction bases: 13. From germline, CDR1 is GTSNPN and CDR2 SVGIG (reference sequence). This CDR3 region has 16 residues.

V is TRBV6-2 or TRBV6-3 and J is TRBJ2-7, with 7 nucleotides matching TRBD1. The CDR3 is made up of 15 amino acids. Unmatched junction bases numbered 9, after V lost 5 bases and J lost 2 bases. Germline V gene lookup returns CDR1 MNHEY and CDR2 SVGEGT. The CDR3 coding sequence is TGTGCCAGCAGTGACCGGACAGGAGGTACCTACGAGCAGTACTTC. Residues: CASSDRTGGTYEQYF.

This chain links TRBV19 with TRBJ1-1, with TRBD1 identical over 7 bases. Per the germline V gene, CDR1 is LNHDA and CDR2 is SQIVND (reference sequence). V shed 8 bases, J shed 2 bases, and the junction held 11 bases outside the gene matches. This CDR3 spans 15 amino acids. The CDR3 here is CASCPRTGANTEAFF. The CDR3 DNA reads TGTGCCAGTTGCCCCCGGACAGGCGCTAACACTGAAGCTTTCTTT.

The gene calls are TRBV6-5 and TRBJ1-2; tentatively, D is TRBD1 (5 bases). Trimming took off 6 bases at V and 4 bases at J, with 12 bases between the two ends. CDR3 length: 13 amino acids. Germline CDR1 reads MNHEY; CDR2 reads SVGAGI. The CDR3 nucleotides are TGTGCCAGCAGGGGGGGACCGACCTATGGCTACACCTTC. Amino acid sequence: CASRGGPTYGYTF.

This clone was seen only once. DNA for the CDR3: TGTGCCAGCAGCTCGATCGGGGGAAGCACAGATACGCAGTATTTT. Its translation is CASSSIGGSTDTQYF. The chain carries TRBV11-2 and TRBJ2-3; tentatively, D is TRBD2 (6 bases). The CDR3 is made up of 15 amino acids. Germline CDR1 reads SGHAT; CDR2 reads FQNNGV. Trimming stripped 4 bases from V and 0 bases from J, with 11 bases between.

This clone was recorded once. The CDR3 region has the DNA TGTGCCAGCAGCCCGAGACAGGGTGCTGACACCGGGGAGCTGTTTTTT. This encodes CASSPRQGADTGELFF. J is TRBJ2-2 and V is TRBV5-4; 7 bases match TRBD1. Germline values: CDR1 SGHNT, CDR2 YYREEE (reference sequence). Losses at the gene ends were 4 bases for V and 3 bases for J; bases not matched to a gene: 9. The CDR3 extends over 16 amino acids.

This clone appeared a few times. This CDR3 is also generated by other DNA sequences in the sample. The chain has TRBV29-1 and TRBJ2-5; D is perhaps TRBD1 (6 bases). Trimming removed 7 bases from V and 2 bases from J, with 11 bases in between. This CDR3 is built from 12 residues. The germline V gene has CDR1 SQVTM and CDR2 ANQGSEA. The CDR3, as DNA: TGCAGCGCAGGGACATCTCAAGAGACCCAGTACTTC. Protein: CSAGTSQETQYF.

The J gene is TRBJ1-5, the V gene TRBV5-1, with D possibly being TRBD1 (6 bases). The V gene's germline CDR1 is SGHRS and CDR2 YFSETQ. Trimming removed 0 bases at V and 7 bases at J, with 11 bases between. The CDR3 is 14 residues long. CDR3 nucleotide sequence: TGCGCCAGCAGCTTGGCCGGGGGGCAACAGCCCCAGCATTTT. Translation: CASSLAGGQQPQHF. Supplemented by reference TRBV5-1 and TRBJ1-5, the full variable domain reads KAGVTQTPRYLIKTRGQQVTLSCSPISGHRSVSWYQQTPGQGLQFLFEYFSETQRNKGNFPGRFSGRQFSNSRSEMNVSTLELGDSALYLCASSLAGGQQPQHFGDGTRLSIL.

This sequence joins TRBV6-5 and TRBJ1-2; D is ambiguous. The germline CDR1 and CDR2 sequences are MNHEY and SVGAGI. The CDR3 has 15 residues. V lost 3 bases and J lost 4, with 15 bases in between. The CDR3 protein is CASSYEGGSSYGYTF. The CDR3, as DNA: TGTGCCAGCAGTTATGAGGGAGGTAGTAGCTATGGCTACACCTTC.

The chain joins TRBV20-1 to TRBJ1-4; D not certain. Germline CDR1 reads DFQATT; CDR2 reads SNEGSKA (reference sequence). The V end was cut by 3 bases, the J end by 8 bases, with 19 bases between. The CDR3 loop spans 15 amino acids. This CDR3 reads CSASFNPGVGEKLFF. CDR3 in DNA: TGCAGTGCTAGTTTCAATCCCGGAGTCGGGGAAAAACTGTTTTTT.

In nucleotides, the CDR3 is TGCGCCAGCAGCTCAGGGACTAGCGGGGGGCGCGCGGATACGCAGTATTTT. Its protein product is CASSSGTSGGRADTQYF. This chain uses TRBV4-3 with TRBJ2-3, with 15 nucleotides matching TRBD2. The length of the CDR3 is 17 residues. In germline, CDR1 is LGHNA, CDR2 YSLEER. The ends lost 5 bases at V and 6 bases at J; junction bases unmatched: 9.

The rearrangement links TRBV9 to TRBJ2-5, with a tentative D call TRBD1 (5 bases). Per germline, CDR1 SGDLS and CDR2 YYNGEE. Deletions cut 0 bases from V and 5 bases from J, with 14 bases between. The CDR3 consists of 15 residues. CDR3 sequence reads: CASSVDPGRWETQYF. CDR3 coding DNA: TGTGCCAGCAGCGTAGATCCAGGGCGGTGGGAGACCCAGTACTTC.

The rearrangement links TRBV4-2 to TRBJ1-1; D may be TRBD1 (5 bases). Germline V gives CDR1 LGHNA, CDR2 YNFKEQ. This CDR3 is 18 amino acids long. V was trimmed by 0 bases and J by 1 base, leaving 18 bases between them. The CDR3 bases are TGTGCCAGCAGCCAAGAGGGTCTTGGCGTCAGGGCGAACACTGAAGCTTTCTTT. Translation: CASSQEGLGVRANTEAFF.

This clone was seen only once. This chain uses TRBV9 with TRBJ2-7, with a weak D call TRBD2 (5 bases). There are 15 residues in the CDR3. V dropped 0 bases and J dropped 3 bases, with 13 bases sitting between them. The germline CDR1 and CDR2 sequences are SGDLS and YYNGEE. CDR3 loop: CASSVGAGNIYEQYF. CDR3 DNA sequence: TGTGCCAGCAGCGTAGGAGCCGGGAACATCTACGAGCAGTACTTC. Full variable domain (missing parts from reference TRBV9 and TRBJ2-7): DSGVTQTPKHLITATGQRVTLRCSPRSGDLSVYWYQQSLDQGLQFLIQYYNGEERAKGNILERFSAQQFPDLHSELNLSSLELGDSALYFCASSVGAGNIYEQYFGPGTRLTVT.

This chain connects TRBV5-4 to TRBJ2-6, with D possibly matching TRBD2 (5 bases). The CDR3 has 15 residues. CDR1 SGHNT and CDR2 YYREEE come from the germline V gene (reference sequence). Trimming took off 4 bases at V and 3 bases at J, with 11 bases between the two ends. This chain's CDR3 is CASSTPGVGANVLTF. CDR3 nucleotides: TGTGCCAGCAGCACCCCCGGGGTTGGGGCCAACGTCCTGACTTTC.

The gene calls are TRBV9 and TRBJ1-1, with D unclear. CDR3 length: 16 residues. The germline gives CDR1 SGDLS, CDR2 YYNGEE. The V gene lost 1 base and the J gene lost 0 bases, with 13 bases spanning the gap. The CDR3 DNA is TGTGCCAGCAGCGTAAGTATGGAGCCCCTGAACACTGAAGCTTTCTTT. Its protein is CASSVSMEPLNTEAFF. The complete variable domain, with remaining parts taken from reference TRBV9 and TRBJ1-1, reads DSGVTQTPKHLITATGQRVTLRCSPRSGDLSVYWYQQSLDQGLQFLIQYYNGEERAKGNILERFSAQQFPDLHSELNLSSLELGDSALYFCASSVSMEPLNTEAFFGQGTRLTVV.

This clone was seen once. This sample includes further DNA sequences coding for the same CDR3. The rearrangement joins TRBV18 to TRBJ1-5, with 9 bases aligning to TRBD1. J lost 5 bases, V lost 6 bases, and 2 bases had no gene match. Germline V gene sequence: CDR1 KGHSH, CDR2 LQKENI. There are 13 residues in the CDR3. The CDR3 bases are TGTGCCAGCTCCAGACAGGGGGATCAGCCCCAGCATTTT. Its translation: CASSRQGDQPQHF.

This sequence joins TRBV6-5 and TRBJ2-7, with a possible D match to TRBD1 (5 bases). There are 13 residues in the CDR3. Germline assignment: CDR1 MNHEY and CDR2 SVGAGI. V gave up 0 bases and J gave up 6 bases, with 9 bases separating them. CDR3 sequence (DNA): TGTGCCAGCAGTTACTCGACAGTCGCCGAGCAGTACTTC. This encodes CASSYSTVAEQYF.

V gene TRBV5-1 combines with J gene TRBJ1-1, with 7 bases lining up with TRBD1. V lost 0 bases, J lost 13 bases, and 9 bases stayed unmatched. CDR3 length: 13 residues. Germline V lookup: CDR1 SGHRS, CDR2 YFSETQ. CDR3 amino acids: CASSLEGAGVGFF. The DNA of the CDR3 is TGCGCCAGCAGCTTGGAGGGGGCCGGGGTGGGTTTCTTT.

V and J are TRBV7-9 and TRBJ2-7, with TRBD1 matching over 8 bases. V lost 5 bases and J lost 1; bases outside the gene matches: 7. CDR3 size: 15 residues. The germline CDR1 and CDR2 sequences are SEHNR and FQNEAQ (reference sequence). CDR3 coding DNA: TGTGCCAGCAGCCCGACAGGGGACTCTTCCTACGAGCAGTACTTC. Translating gives CASSPTGDSSYEQYF.